This TCR beta chain was documented in a study of post-analysis software for immune sequencing data. Study summary: Relapsing-remitting, secondary progressive and progressive-relapsing multiple sclerosis were all included among the disease courses.

V gave up 8 bases and J gave up 2 bases, with 15 bases separating them. Germline loops: CDR1 MNHEY, CDR2 SVGEGT. This CDR3 has 14 amino acids. Findings and limits, study-wide: Significantly lower normalized Chao1 diversity was seen in multiple sclerosis patients than in controls. Controls had lower frequencies than patients of roughly five TRBV segments, which included TRBV5-6, TRBV5-1 and TRBV20-1.

Concerning this clonotype: Its specificity is unknown.

Unique molecular identifiers were carried by the TCR beta cDNA libraries. From the PCR reads, TCRdb called clonotypes with MiXCR, one entry per CDR3 protein. The data hold roughly 670,000 distinct CDR3 sequences, with about 60% observed a single time. The V call is TRBV6-2 or TRBV6-3, the J call TRBJ1-2; D call uncertain. The specimen sequenced was blood. The clonotype originates from a girl aged 2 to 9 with multiple sclerosis. The CDR3 loop reads CASGLDASNYGYTF. The CDR3 DNA reads as TGTGCCAGCGGCTTGGACGCATCGAACTATGGCTACACCTTC.